These 26 T cell receptor beta chains share one sample of origin, sequenced in a study of CD8 T cells in Susac syndrome. It was with random hexamers that about 0.45 to 1 ug RNA was reverse transcribed. MiXCR, run by TCRdb on the immunoSEQ multiplex PCR reads, gives a single entry per CDR3 protein. In the table there are about 400,000 distinct CDR3 sequences, more than 80% of which are singletons. Material: CD8+ T cells from PBMCs. The receptor set was obtained from a human donor with multiple sclerosis.

The V and J genes are TRBV6-1 and TRBJ1-1; no clear D gene. With 11 bases removed from V and 0 bases from J, the gap between germline ends came to 7 bases. The CDR3 sequence is 11 residues long. Germline V lookup: CDR1 MNHNS, CDR2 SASEGT. In DNA, the CDR3 is TGTGCCGCGGGGTTGAACACTGAAGCTTTCTTT. Its protein product is CAAGLNTEAFF.

The rearrangement links TRBV4-2 to TRBJ1-1; D is undetermined. This CDR3 has 15 amino acids. Germline V gene data show CDR1 as LGHNA and CDR2 as YNFKEQ. With 0 bases removed from V and 0 bases from J, the gap between germline ends came to 8 bases. CDR3 in DNA: TGTGCCAGCAGCCAAGAGATAGGGATGAACACTGAAGCTTTCTTT. This sequence encodes CASSQEIGMNTEAFF.

The chain employs TRBV27 and TRBJ1-1, with TRBD1 identical over 7 bases. J lost 6 bases, V lost 6 bases, and 7 bases had no gene match. The CDR3 has 13 amino acids. Germline loops: CDR1 MNHEY, CDR2 SMNVEV (reference sequence). This CDR3 reads CASRRGQAPEAFF. Written as DNA, the CDR3 is TGTGCCAGCAGACGTGGACAGGCTCCTGAAGCTTTCTTT.

The rearrangement joins TRBV7-9 to TRBJ1-1; D uncertain. The germline CDR1 and CDR2 sequences are SEHNR and FQNEAQ (reference sequence). The CDR3 has 16 residues. V lost 3 bases and J lost 0, with 14 bases in between. CDR3 DNA sequence: TGTGCCAGCAGCTTCACGTCACTCGCTCTGAACACTGAAGCTTTCTTT. Protein product: CASSFTSLALNTEAFF.

This chain links TRBV7-2 with TRBJ1-2; unclear D gene. The CDR3 is made up of 16 amino acids. V was shortened by 1 base and J by 1 base, with 13 bases between the two germline ends. Germline values: CDR1 SGHTA, CDR2 FQGNSA. The CDR3 bases are TGTGCCAGCAGCTTAGTAAACCGAGATATTAACTATGGCTACACCTTC. Translating gives CASSLVNRDINYGYTF.

For this clonotype: The CDR3 end shows no conserved phenylalanine or tryptophan, and so a read error is likely. This chain links TRBV20-1 with TRBJ2-7, with a weak D call TRBD2 (5 bases). CDR1 is DFQATT, CDR2 SNEGSKA, per germline (reference sequence). The CDR3 spans 17 residues. The CDR3 loop reads CSARDQAGSYYSYEQYS. The CDR3, as DNA: TGCAGCGCTAGAGATCAGGCGGGCAGTTACTACTCCTACGAGCAGTACTCC.

This clonotype has a handful of counts. This chain uses TRBV4-1 with TRBJ2-3; TRBD1 might be the D (5 bases). From germline, CDR1 is MGHRA and CDR2 YSYEKL. Trimming removed 5 bases from V and 1 base from J, with 7 bases in between. There are 13 residues in the CDR3. This chain's CDR3 is CASSGRGTDTQYF. CDR3 sequence (DNA): TGCGCCAGCAGCGGCAGGGGCACAGATACGCAGTATTTT.

V gene TRBV12-3 or TRBV12-4 combines with J gene TRBJ2-7; D is unclear. V shed 0 bases and J shed 0 bases, with 9 bases lying between them. This CDR3 is built from 15 residues. The CDR3 here is CASSLAHSNSYEQYF. CDR3 in DNA: TGTGCCAGCAGTTTAGCGCACTCAAACTCCTACGAGCAGTACTTC.

This clonotype was counted once. The genes are TRBV11-2 and TRBJ2-7, with D possibly called TRBD1 or TRBD2 (5 bases each). This CDR3 is 16 amino acids long. Germline V lookup: CDR1 SGHAT, CDR2 FQNNGV. The ends were cut back, 3 bases at V and 0 bases at J, with 15 bases in the middle. The CDR3 region is CASSFWRGESSYEQYF. In nucleotides, the CDR3 is TGTGCCAGCAGCTTTTGGCGAGGGGAGAGCTCCTACGAGCAGTACTTC.

The CDR3 DNA reads as TGTGCCAGCAGCCCCCTCTCGGGCACAGATACGCAGTATTTT. Its translation is CASSPLSGTDTQYF. The chain carries TRBV11-2 and TRBJ2-3; no clear D. Germline V CDR1 and CDR2: SGHAT, FQNNGV. The CDR3 is 14 amino acids. Trimming stripped 5 bases from V and 1 base from J, with 10 bases between.

A few counts support this clonotype. The chain couples TRBV3-1 to TRBJ2-5; TRBD1 agrees at 8 bases. There are 14 residues in the CDR3. Looked up from germline, CDR1 is LGHDT and CDR2 is YNNKEL (reference sequence). V was clipped by 3 bases and J by 4 bases; unmatched bases: 4. In DNA form, the CDR3 reads TGTGCCAGCAGCCATTCGGGACAGGTAGAGACCCAGTACTTC. Protein product: CASSHSGQVETQYF.

The rearrangement joins TRBV6-1 to TRBJ2-6, with D possibly being TRBD1 (6 bases). The V gene's germline CDR1 is MNHNS and CDR2 SASEGT. Trimming stripped 7 bases from V and 0 bases from J, with 22 bases between. The CDR3 length is 19 residues. The DNA for the CDR3 is TGTGCCAGCACCACTCCGACAGGCCAGGAGAGCTCTGGGGCCAACGTCCTGACTTTC. Amino acid sequence: CASTTPTGQESSGANVLTF.

The chain employs TRBV19 and TRBJ2-6; D may be TRBD1 (6 bases). This CDR3 has 18 residues. V gave up 3 bases and J gave up 2 bases, with 17 bases separating them. Germline assignment: CDR1 LNHDA and CDR2 SQIVND (reference sequence). The chain's CDR3 is CASSMGTQHPPGANVLTF. The DNA for the CDR3 is TGTGCCAGTAGTATGGGGACACAACACCCCCCTGGGGCCAACGTCCTGACTTTC.

This clonotype has just one count. J is TRBJ1-1 and V is TRBV27, with TRBD1 matching 7 bases. From germline, CDR1 is MNHEY and CDR2 SMNVEV (reference sequence). The CDR3 is made up of 13 amino acids. Germline trimming cut 6 bases from V and 4 bases from J; bases unmatched to any gene: 5. The CDR3 bases are TGTGCCAGCAGACAGGGGATAGGCACTGAAGCTTTCTTT. It codes for CASRQGIGTEAFF.

J is TRBJ2-7 and V is TRBV5-4, with D uncertain. Germline V lookup: CDR1 SGHNT, CDR2 YYREEE (reference sequence). CDR3 length: 13 residues. Trimming removed 0 bases at V and 6 bases at J, with 10 bases between. DNA for the CDR3: TGTGCCAGCAGCTTGGAACGGACCTCCGAGCAGTACTTC. This encodes CASSLERTSEQYF.

The CDR3 DNA sequence: TGTGCCACCAGTGAGATCGGGGGCGGGGAGCTGTTTTTT. Translated: CATSEIGGGELFF. The chain is built from TRBV24-1 and TRBJ2-2; possibly TRBD2 for D (6 bases). The CDR3 totals 13 residues. V was cut by 4 bases and J by 7 bases, with 9 bases left in between. The germline V gene has CDR1 KGHDR and CDR2 SFDVKD.

The chain is built from TRBV29-1 and TRBJ1-2; 8 bases align to TRBD1. After removal of 0 bases from V and 7 bases from J, the junction contained 7 bases not matched to a gene. This CDR3 spans 14 amino acids. Germline loops: CDR1 SQVTM, CDR2 ANQGSEA. The CDR3 here is CSVEDLQGDSGYTF. As DNA, the CDR3 is TGCAGCGTTGAAGACTTACAGGGGGATAGTGGCTACACCTTC.

The chain employs TRBV27 and TRBJ2-7; tentatively, D is TRBD2 (6 bases). The CDR3 extends over 15 amino acids. Germline V gene lookup returns CDR1 MNHEY and CDR2 SMNVEV (reference sequence). V was cut by 2 bases and J by 2 bases, with 13 bases left in between. The CDR3 DNA reads TGTGCCAGCAGTTTAGGAGACCCGGGGGCCTACGAGCAGTACTTC. Translating it yields CASSLGDPGAYEQYF.

V usage is TRBV20-1 and J usage is TRBJ2-7; 7 nucleotides agree with TRBD2. Germline V CDR1 and CDR2: DFQATT, SNEGSKA (reference sequence). The CDR3 consists of 16 residues. V shed 3 bases, J shed 5 bases, and the junction held 16 bases outside the gene matches. CDR3 in amino acids: CSASYLAEDHHDEQYF. DNA of the CDR3: TGCAGTGCTAGTTATCTAGCGGAGGACCACCACGACGAGCAGTACTTC.

The chain links TRBV4-1 to TRBJ1-2; D remains unclear. Trimming cost V 1 base and J 4 bases, with 13 bases left between them. CDR3 length: 15 residues. The V gene's germline CDR1 is MGHRA and CDR2 YSYEKL. CDR3 residues: CASSQGPGSFYGYTF. The CDR3 nucleotides are TGCGCCAGCAGCCAAGGCCCAGGATCGTTCTATGGCTACACCTTC.

This sequence joins TRBV11-2 and TRBJ2-7; either TRBD1 or TRBD2 may fit D (5 bases each). CDR3 length equals 15 residues. Germline CDR1 is SGHAT and CDR2 is FQNNGV. V was cut by 0 bases and J by 1 base, with 10 bases left in between. The CDR3 nucleotides are TGTGCCAGCAGCTTAGATTACTGGGGGTCCTACGAGCAGTACTTC. It encodes CASSLDYWGSYEQYF.

The V gene is TRBV4-1, the J gene TRBJ1-5; D is possibly TRBD1 (5 bases). The germline CDR1 and CDR2 sequences are MGHRA and YSYEKL. V was pared by 2 bases and J by 4 bases, with 12 bases between. This CDR3 spans 15 amino acids. CDR3 sequence: CASSQYMGGNQPQHF. CDR3 in DNA: TGCGCCAGCAGCCAATACATGGGGGGAAATCAGCCCCAGCATTTT.

The chain joins TRBV20-1 to TRBJ1-4; D is ambiguous. V shed 3 bases and J shed 0 bases, with 8 bases lying between them. The CDR3 has 14 residues. Germline-derived CDR1 and CDR2 are DFQATT and SNEGSKA (reference sequence). CDR3 residues: CSASYDSTNEKLFF. For the CDR3, the DNA is TGCAGTGCTAGTTACGATTCAACTAATGAAAAACTGTTTTTT.

The DNA for the CDR3 is TGTGCCAGCACCGAGGCCGACAGTCAAGAGACCCAGTACTTC. As protein: CASTEADSQETQYF. The chain joins TRBV6-1 to TRBJ2-5, with D possibly TRBD1 on 5 matching bases. Trimming stripped 7 bases from V and 2 bases from J, with 14 bases between. The CDR3 sequence is 14 residues long. The germline CDR1 and CDR2 sequences are MNHNS and SASEGT.

The V call is TRBV6-5, the J call TRBJ1-3; possible D gene TRBD1, 5 bases. Trimming shortened V by 0 bases and J by 2 bases, and 11 bases separated the two germline ends. The CDR3 sequence is 16 residues long. The germline V gene encodes CDR1 MNHEY and CDR2 SVGAGI. Written as DNA, the CDR3 is TGTGCCAGCAGTTACTCGATGGTAGGGGCTGGAAACACCATATATTTT. Translated: CASSYSMVGAGNTIYF.

This clonotype was counted a few times. The genes are TRBV4-1 and TRBJ2-1, with D tentatively TRBD1 (5 bases). The CDR3 has 15 amino acids. From germline, CDR1 is MGHRA and CDR2 YSYEKL. Trimming left V 0 bases short and J 7 bases short, with 13 bases between. CDR3 sequence (DNA): TGCGCCAGCAGCCAAGATGGCCAGGGATGGAATGAGCAGTTCTTC. This gives the protein CASSQDGQGWNEQFF.